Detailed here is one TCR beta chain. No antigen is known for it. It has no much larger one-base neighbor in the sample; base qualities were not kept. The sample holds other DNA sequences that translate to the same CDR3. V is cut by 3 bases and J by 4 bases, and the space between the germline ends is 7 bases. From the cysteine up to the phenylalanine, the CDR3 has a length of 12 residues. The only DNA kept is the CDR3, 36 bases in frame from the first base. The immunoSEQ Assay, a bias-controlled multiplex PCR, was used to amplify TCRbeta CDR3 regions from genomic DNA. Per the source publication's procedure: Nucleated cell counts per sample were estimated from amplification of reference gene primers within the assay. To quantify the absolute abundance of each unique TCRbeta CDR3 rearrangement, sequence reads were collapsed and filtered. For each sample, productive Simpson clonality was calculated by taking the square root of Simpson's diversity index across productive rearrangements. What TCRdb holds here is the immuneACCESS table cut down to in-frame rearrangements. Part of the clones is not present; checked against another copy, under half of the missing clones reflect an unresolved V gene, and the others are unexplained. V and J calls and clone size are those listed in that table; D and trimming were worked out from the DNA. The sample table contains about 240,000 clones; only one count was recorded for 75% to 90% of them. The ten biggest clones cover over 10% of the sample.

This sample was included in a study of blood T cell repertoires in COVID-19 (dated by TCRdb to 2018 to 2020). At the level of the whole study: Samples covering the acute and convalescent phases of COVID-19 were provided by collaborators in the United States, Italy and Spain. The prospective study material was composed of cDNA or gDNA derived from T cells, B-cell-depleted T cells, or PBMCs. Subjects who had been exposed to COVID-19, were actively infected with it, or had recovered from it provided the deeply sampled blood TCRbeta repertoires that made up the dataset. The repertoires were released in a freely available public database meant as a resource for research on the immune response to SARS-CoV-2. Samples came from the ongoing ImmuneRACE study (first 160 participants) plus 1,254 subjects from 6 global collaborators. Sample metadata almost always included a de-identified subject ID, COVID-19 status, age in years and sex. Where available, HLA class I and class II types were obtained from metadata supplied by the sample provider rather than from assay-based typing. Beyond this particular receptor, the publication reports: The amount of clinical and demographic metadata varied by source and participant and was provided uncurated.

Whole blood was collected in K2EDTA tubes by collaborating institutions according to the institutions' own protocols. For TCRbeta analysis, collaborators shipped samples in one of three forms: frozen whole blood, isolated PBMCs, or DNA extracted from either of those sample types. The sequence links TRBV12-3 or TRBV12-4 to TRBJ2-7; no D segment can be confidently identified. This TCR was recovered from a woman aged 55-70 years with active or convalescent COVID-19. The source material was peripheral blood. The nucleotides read TGTGCCAGCAGTTTCAGAGGTTACGAGCAGTACTTC. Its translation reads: CASSFRGYEQYF.